This T cell receptor (beta chain) comes out of a study of T cell responses to AZD1222 COVID-19 vaccine. Regarding this clone: Its antigen is still unknown.

Findings of the study overall: The donor cohort was predominantly white British with a female majority, and clonal diversity may have been underestimated.

The table came from immunoSEQ multiplex PCR; TCRdb's copy has only in-frame clones and leaves some out. The table lists 75,000 to 80,000 clones, roughly 90% of them singletons. The TCR originated in an adult who received the AZD1222 COVID-19 vaccine. The source was peripheral blood, collected 28 days after the second AZD1222 dose.

This chain's CDR3 is CASSVQENQPQHF. The CDR3 DNA reads TGTGCCAGCAGCGTCCAGGAAAATCAGCCCCAGCATTTT. The V gene is TRBV7-2, the J gene TRBJ1-5; unclear D gene. Trimming left V 5 bases short and J 4 bases short, with 9 bases between. The CDR3 consists of 13 residues. CDR1 is SGHTA and CDR2 is FQGNSA in the germline V gene. Using reference TRBV7-2 and TRBJ1-5 for the parts outside the CDR3, the full variable domain is GAGVSQSPSNKVTEKGKDVELRCDPISGHTALYWYRQSLGQGLEFLIYFQGNSAPDKSGLPSDRFSAERTGGSVSTLTIQRTQQEDSAVYLCASSVQENQPQHFGDGTRLSIL.